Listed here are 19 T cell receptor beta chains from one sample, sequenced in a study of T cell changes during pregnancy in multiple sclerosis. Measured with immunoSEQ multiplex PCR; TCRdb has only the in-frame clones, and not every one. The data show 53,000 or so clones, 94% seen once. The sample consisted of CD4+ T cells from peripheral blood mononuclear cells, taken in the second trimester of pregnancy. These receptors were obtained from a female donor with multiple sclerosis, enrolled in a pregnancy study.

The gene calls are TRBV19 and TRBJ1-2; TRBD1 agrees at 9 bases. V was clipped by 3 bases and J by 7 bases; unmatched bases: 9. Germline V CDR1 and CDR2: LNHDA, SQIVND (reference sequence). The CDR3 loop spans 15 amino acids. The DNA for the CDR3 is TGTGCCAGTAGTATCGGGGCCGGGACAGGGTTTGGCTACACCTTC. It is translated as CASSIGAGTGFGYTF.

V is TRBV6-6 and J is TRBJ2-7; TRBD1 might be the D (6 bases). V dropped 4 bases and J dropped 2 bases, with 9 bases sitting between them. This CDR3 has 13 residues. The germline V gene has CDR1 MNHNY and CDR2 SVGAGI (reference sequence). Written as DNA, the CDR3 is TGTGCCAGCAGTTCGGACAGCCCCTACGAGCAGTACTTC. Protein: CASSSDSPYEQYF.

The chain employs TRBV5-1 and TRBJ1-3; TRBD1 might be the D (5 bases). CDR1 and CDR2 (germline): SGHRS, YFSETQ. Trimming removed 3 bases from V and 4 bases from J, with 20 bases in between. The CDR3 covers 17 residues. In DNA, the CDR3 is TGCGCCAGCAGCTCGGCAGCAGGGCTACCTGGAGGAAACACCATATATTTT. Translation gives CASSSAAGLPGGNTIYF.

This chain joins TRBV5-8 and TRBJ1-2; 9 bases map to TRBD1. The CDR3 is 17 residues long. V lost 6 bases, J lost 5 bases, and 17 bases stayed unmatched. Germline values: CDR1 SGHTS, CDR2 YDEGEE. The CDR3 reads CASNFFRDRVNRYGYTF. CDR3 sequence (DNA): TGTGCCAGCAACTTCTTCCGGGACAGGGTTAACCGATATGGCTACACCTTC. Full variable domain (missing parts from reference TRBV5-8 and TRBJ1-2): EAGVTQSPTHLIKTRGQQATLRCSPISGHTSVYWYQQALGLGLQFLLWYDEGEERNRGNFPPRFSGRQFPNYSSELNVNALELEDSALYLCASNFFRDRVNRYGYTFGSGTRLTVV.

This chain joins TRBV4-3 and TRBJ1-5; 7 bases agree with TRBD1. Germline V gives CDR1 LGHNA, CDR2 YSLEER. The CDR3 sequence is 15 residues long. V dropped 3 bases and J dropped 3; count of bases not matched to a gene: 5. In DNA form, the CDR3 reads TGCGCCAGCAGCCACCGGGACAGCGCCAATCAGCCCCAGCATTTT. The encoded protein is CASSHRDSANQPQHF.

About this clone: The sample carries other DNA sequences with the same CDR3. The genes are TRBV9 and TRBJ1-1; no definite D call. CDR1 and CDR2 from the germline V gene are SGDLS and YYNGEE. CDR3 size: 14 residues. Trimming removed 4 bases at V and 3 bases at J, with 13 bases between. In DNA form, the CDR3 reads TGTGCCAGCAGCACCCCAGGTCAGTACACTGAAGCTTTCTTT. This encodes CASSTPGQYTEAFF.

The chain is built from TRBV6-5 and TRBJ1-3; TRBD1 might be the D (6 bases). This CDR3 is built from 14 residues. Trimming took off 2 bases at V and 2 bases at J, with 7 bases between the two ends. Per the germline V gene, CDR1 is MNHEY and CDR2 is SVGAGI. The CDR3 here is CASSYGTPGNTIYF. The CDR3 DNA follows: TGTGCCAGCAGTTACGGGACACCTGGAAACACCATATATTTT.

The CDR3 sequence: CASSFRGEGTYEQYF. The CDR3 bases are TGTGCCAGCAGTTTCAGGGGAGAAGGTACCTACGAGCAGTACTTC. J is TRBJ2-7 and V is TRBV6-5; D may be TRBD1 (6 bases). Trimming stripped 4 bases from V and 2 bases from J, with 15 bases between. Per the germline V gene, CDR1 is MNHEY and CDR2 is SVGAGI. This CDR3 has 15 residues.

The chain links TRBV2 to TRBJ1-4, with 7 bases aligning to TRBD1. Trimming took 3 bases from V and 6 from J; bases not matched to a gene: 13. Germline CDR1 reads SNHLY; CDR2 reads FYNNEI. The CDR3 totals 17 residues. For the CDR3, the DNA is TGTGCCAGCAGTGAGACAGGGCATGACGGCTATGATGAAAAACTGTTTTTT. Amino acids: CASSETGHDGYDEKLFF. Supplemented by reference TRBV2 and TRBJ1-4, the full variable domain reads EPEVTQTPSHQVTQMGQEVILRCVPISNHLYFYWYRQILGQKVEFLVSFYNNEISEKSEIFDDQFSVERPDGSNFTLKIRSTKLEDSAMYFCASSETGHDGYDEKLFFGSGTQLSVL.

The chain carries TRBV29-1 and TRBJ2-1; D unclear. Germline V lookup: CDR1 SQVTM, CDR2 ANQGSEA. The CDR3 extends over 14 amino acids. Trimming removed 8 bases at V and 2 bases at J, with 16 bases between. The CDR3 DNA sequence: TGCAGCCCTCGGCCGTATGACACCTACAATGAGCAGTTCTTC. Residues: CSPRPYDTYNEQFF.

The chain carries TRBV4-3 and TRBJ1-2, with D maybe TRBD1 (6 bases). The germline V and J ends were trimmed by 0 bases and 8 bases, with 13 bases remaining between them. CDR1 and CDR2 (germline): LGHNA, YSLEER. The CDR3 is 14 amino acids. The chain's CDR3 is CASSQDRGARGYTF. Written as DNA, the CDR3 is TGCGCCAGCAGCCAAGATCGGGGGGCGCGAGGCTACACCTTC.

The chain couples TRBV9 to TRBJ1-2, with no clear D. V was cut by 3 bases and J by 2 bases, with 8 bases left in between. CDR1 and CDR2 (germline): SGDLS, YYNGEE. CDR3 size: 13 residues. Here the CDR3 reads CASSAPGNYGYTF. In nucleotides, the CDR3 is TGTGCCAGCAGCGCACCGGGAAACTATGGCTACACCTTC.

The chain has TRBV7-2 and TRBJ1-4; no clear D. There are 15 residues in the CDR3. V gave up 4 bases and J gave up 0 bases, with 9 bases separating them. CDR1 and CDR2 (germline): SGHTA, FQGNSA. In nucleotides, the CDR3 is TGTGCCAGCAGCTATCAACTGACAACTAATGAAAAACTGTTTTTT. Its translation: CASSYQLTTNEKLFF.

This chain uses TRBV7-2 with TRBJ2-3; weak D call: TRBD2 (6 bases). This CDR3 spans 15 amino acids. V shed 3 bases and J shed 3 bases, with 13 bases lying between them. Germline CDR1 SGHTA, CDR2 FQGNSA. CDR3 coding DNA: TGTGCCAGCAGCTTCCGGGGGAGAGGTACAGATACGCAGTATTTT. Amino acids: CASSFRGRGTDTQYF. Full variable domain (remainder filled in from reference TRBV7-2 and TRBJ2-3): GAGVSQSPSNKVTEKGKDVELRCDPISGHTALYWYRQSLGQGLEFLIYFQGNSAPDKSGLPSDRFSAERTGGSVSTLTIQRTQQEDSAVYLCASSFRGRGTDTQYFGPGTRLTVL.

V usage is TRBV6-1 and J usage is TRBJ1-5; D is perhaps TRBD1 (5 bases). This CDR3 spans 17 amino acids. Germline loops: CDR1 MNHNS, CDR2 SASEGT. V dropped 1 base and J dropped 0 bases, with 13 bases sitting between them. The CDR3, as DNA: TGTGCCAGCAGTGAAGGTGGGCCAGGGTATAGCAATCAGCCCCAGCATTTT. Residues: CASSEGGPGYSNQPQHF.

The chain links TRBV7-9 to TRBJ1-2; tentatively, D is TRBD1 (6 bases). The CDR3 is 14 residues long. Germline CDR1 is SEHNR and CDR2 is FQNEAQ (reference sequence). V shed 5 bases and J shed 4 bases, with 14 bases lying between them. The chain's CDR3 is CASSNSVGAYGYTF. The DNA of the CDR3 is TGTGCCAGCAGCAACTCGGTGGGGGCCTATGGCTACACCTTC.

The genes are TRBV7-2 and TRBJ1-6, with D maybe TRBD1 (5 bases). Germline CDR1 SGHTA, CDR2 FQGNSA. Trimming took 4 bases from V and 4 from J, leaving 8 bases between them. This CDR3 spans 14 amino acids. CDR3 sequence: CASSSKGYNSPLHF. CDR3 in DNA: TGTGCCAGCAGCTCAAAGGGGTATAATTCACCCCTCCACTTT.

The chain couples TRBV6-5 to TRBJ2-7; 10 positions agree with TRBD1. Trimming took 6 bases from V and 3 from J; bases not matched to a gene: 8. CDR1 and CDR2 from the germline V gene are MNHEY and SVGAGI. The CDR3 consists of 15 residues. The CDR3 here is CASRQPGQGYYEQYF. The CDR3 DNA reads TGTGCCAGCAGACAACCGGGACAGGGGTACTACGAGCAGTACTTC.

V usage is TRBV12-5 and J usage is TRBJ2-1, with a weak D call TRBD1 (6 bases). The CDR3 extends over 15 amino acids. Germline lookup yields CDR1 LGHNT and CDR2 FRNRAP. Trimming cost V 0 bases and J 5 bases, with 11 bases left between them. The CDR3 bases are TGTGCTAGTGGTTTGGTACCAGGGGTTAACAATGAGCAGTTCTTC. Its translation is CASGLVPGVNNEQFF.